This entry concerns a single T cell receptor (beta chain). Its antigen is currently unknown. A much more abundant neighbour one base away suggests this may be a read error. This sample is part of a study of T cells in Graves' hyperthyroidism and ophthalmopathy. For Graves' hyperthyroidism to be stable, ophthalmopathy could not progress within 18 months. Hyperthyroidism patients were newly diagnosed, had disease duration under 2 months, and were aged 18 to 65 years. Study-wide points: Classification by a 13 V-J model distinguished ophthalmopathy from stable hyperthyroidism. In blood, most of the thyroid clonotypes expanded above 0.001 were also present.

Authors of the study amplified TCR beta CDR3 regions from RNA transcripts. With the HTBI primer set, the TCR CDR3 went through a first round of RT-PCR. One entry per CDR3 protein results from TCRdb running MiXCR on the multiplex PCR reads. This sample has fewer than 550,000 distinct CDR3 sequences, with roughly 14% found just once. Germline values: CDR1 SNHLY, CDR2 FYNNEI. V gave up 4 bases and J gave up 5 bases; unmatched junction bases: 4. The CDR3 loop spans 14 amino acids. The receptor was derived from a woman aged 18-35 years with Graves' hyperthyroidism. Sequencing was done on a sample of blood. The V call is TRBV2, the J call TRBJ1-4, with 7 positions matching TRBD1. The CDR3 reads CASSGDSFNEKLFF. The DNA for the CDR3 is TGTGCCAGCAGTGGGGACAGCTTCAATGAAAAACTGTTTTTT.